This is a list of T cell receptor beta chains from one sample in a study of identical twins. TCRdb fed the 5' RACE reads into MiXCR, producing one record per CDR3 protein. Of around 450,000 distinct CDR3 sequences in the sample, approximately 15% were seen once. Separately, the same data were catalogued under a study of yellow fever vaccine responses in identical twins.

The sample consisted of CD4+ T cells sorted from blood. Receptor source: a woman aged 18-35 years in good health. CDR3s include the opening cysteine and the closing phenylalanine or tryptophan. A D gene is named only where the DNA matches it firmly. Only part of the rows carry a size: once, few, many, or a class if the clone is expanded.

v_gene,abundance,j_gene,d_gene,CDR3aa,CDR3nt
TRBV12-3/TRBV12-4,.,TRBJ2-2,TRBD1,CASTGYQGAVGELFF,TGTGCCAGCACCGGTTACCAGGGGGCTGTCGGGGAGCTGTTTTTT
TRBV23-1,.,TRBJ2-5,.,CASSQGSPEHFQETQYF,TGCGCCAGCAGTCAAGGGTCGCCGGAACACTTCCAAGAGACCCAGTACTTC
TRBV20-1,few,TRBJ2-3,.,CSAPGDGTDTQYF,TGCAGTGCTCCCGGGGACGGAACAGATACGCAGTATTTT
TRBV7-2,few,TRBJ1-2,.,CASSLALGLLNYGYTF,TGTGCCAGCAGCTTAGCGTTGGGACTGTTGAACTATGGCTACACCTTC
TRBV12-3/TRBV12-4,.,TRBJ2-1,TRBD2,CASSFPGSGGLAGVTYNEQFF,TGTGCCAGCAGTTTCCCGGGCTCCGGCGGACTAGCGGGCGTAACCTACAATGAGCAGTTCTTC
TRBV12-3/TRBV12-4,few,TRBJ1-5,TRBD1,CASSFGTGGNQPQHF,TGTGCCAGCAGTTTTGGGACAGGGGGCAATCAGCCCCAGCATTTT
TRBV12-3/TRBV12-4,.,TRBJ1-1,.,CASSLIGIGAFF,TGTGCCAGCAGCCTGATTGGGATTGGGGCTTTCTTT
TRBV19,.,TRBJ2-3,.,CASSLSVADTQYF,TGTGCCAGTAGCCTGTCCGTTGCAGATACGCAGTATTTT
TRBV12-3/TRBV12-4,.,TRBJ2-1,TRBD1,CASSLASGQGTYNEQFF,TGTGCCAGCAGTTTAGCCTCGGGACAGGGGACATACAATGAGCAGTTCTTC
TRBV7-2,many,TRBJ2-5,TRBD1,CASSLVSGGIETQYF,TGTGCCAGCAGCTTAGTTTCAGGGGGCATCGAGACCCAGTACTTC
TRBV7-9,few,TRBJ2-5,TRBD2,CASTEVAGGPRGETQYF,TGTGCCAGCACCGAAGTAGCGGGAGGGCCTCGGGGAGAGACCCAGTACTTC
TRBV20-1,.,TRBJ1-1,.,CSAAQTLNSEAFF,TGCAGTGCTGCCCAGACTTTAAACAGTGAAGCTTTCTTT
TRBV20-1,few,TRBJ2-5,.,CSATEQGKETQYF,TGCAGTGCAACAGAACAGGGAAAAGAGACCCAGTACTTC
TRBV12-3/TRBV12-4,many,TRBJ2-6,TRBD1,CASSITGGLPNVLTF,TGTGCCAGCAGTATAACAGGGGGACTGCCCAACGTCCTGACTTTC
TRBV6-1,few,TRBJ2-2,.,CASNLGTRFTGELFF,TGTGCCAGCAATCTCGGGACACGCTTTACCGGGGAGCTGTTTTTT
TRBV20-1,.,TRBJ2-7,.,CSAPGVHEQYF,TGCAGTGCCCCAGGAGTCCACGAGCAGTACTTC
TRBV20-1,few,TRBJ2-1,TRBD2,CSARDRLAYNEQFF,TGCAGTGCTAGAGACCGACTAGCTTACAATGAGCAGTTCTTC
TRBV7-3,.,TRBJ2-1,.,CASSPQGRGASYNEQFF,TGTGCCAGCAGCCCCCAGGGTCGGGGTGCAAGTTACAATGAGCAGTTCTTC
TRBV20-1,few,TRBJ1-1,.,CSASLAAGGTEAFF,TGCAGTGCTAGTTTGGCAGCCGGAGGCACTGAAGCTTTCTTT
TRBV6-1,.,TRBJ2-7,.,CASSGAWGYEQYF,TGTGCCAGCAGTGGTGCCTGGGGGTACGAGCAGTACTTC
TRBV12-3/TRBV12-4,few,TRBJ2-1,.,CASSFLTGSYNEQFF,TGTGCCAGCAGTTTTCTGACAGGCTCCTACAATGAGCAGTTCTTC
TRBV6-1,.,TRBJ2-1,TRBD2,CASSAVLAGGWSSYNEQFF,TGTGCCAGCAGTGCGGTCCTAGCGGGGGGTTGGAGCTCCTACAATGAGCAGTTCTTC
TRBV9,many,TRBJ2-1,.,CASSAQSGGSYNEQFF,TGTGCCAGCAGCGCCCAATCCGGGGGCTCCTACAATGAGCAGTTCTTC
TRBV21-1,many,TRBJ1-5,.,CASSKDRDSNQPQHF,TGTGCCAGCAGCAAAGACAGAGATAGCAATCAGCCCCAGCATTTT
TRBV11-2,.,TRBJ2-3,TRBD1,CASSRGGVTDTQYF,TGTGCCAGCAGTAGAGGGGGCGTCACAGATACGCAGTATTTT
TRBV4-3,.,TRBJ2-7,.,CASSQDKDYEQYF,TGCGCCAGCAGCCAAGATAAAGACTACGAGCAGTACTTC
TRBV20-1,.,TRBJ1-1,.,CSAPDRSNTEAFF,TGCAGTGCTCCTGACAGGAGTAACACTGAAGCTTTCTTT
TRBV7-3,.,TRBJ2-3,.,CASSPLRGGVTDTQYF,TGTGCCAGCAGCCCCCTGAGGGGGGGAGTCACAGATACGCAGTATTTT
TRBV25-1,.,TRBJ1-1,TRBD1,CASLQTGLVTEAFF,TGTGCCAGCCTCCAGACAGGGCTGGTCACTGAAGCTTTCTTT
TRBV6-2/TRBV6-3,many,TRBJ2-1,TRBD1,CASRTGVPDEQFF,TGTGCCAGCAGAACAGGGGTCCCAGATGAGCAGTTCTTC